The 17 T cell receptor beta chains below were found in one sample sequenced in a study of vaccination effects on CD4 cells after COVID-19. Their recognized antigens are unknown. Peptide-pool stimulation followed by sequencing identified expanded antigen-specific CD4+ clonotypes in the ViraFEST assay. CD4+ T cells were isolated after approximately 10 days of culture. Neither prior SARS-CoV-2 infection nor positive nucleocapsid antibodies were present in the vaccine recipients. Here immunoSEQ multiplex PCR was the method, and the copy in TCRdb shows in-frame clones only, minus some. The data show about 22,000 clones, approximately 72% seen once. The sequencing here drew on CD4+ T cells from PBMCs cultured with HCoV-NL63 spike peptides, taken before COVID-19 vaccination. These receptors were collected from a human donor who received a COVID-19 vaccine.

The genes are TRBV5-4 and TRBJ1-6, with D uncertain. The CDR3 runs to 13 residues. The ends were cut back, 7 bases at V and 4 bases at J, with 9 bases in the middle. Germline CDR1 reads SGHNT; CDR2 reads YYREEE (reference sequence). The chain's CDR3 is CASGREYNSPLHF. In DNA form, the CDR3 reads TGTGCCAGCGGGAGGGAATATAATTCACCCCTCCACTTT.

This clone showed up just a few times. The chain has TRBV20-1 and TRBJ1-2; no definite D call. The CDR3 sequence is 11 residues long. Trimming shortened V by 8 bases and J by 0 bases, and 7 bases separated the two germline ends. In germline, CDR1 is DFQATT, CDR2 SNEGSKA (reference sequence). The CDR3 spells CSTSTNYGYTF. CDR3 nucleotide sequence: TGCAGTACAAGTACTAACTATGGCTACACCTTC.

V is TRBV27 and J is TRBJ2-5, with TRBD2 as a possible D gene (6 bases). The CDR3 has 14 residues. Trimming cost V 5 bases and J 3 bases, with 13 bases left between them. The germline gives CDR1 MNHEY, CDR2 SMNVEV (reference sequence). CDR3 amino acids: CASSLLAHKETQYF. The CDR3, as DNA: TGTGCCAGCAGTCTACTAGCCCATAAAGAGACCCAGTACTTC.

The chain has TRBV6-2 or TRBV6-3 and TRBJ1-6; D gene ambiguous. Trimming removed 6 bases from V and 7 bases from J, with 10 bases in between. Germline V lookup: CDR1 MNHEY, CDR2 SVGEGT. This CDR3 is built from 13 residues. CDR3 DNA sequence: TGTGCCAGCAGCACTTCGGAGAATTCACCCCTCCACTTT. This gives the protein CASSTSENSPLHF.

This clone showed up just once. This rearrangement joins TRBV6-2 or TRBV6-3 to TRBJ1-2; D gene ambiguous. The length of the CDR3 is 11 residues. Germline V gene sequence: CDR1 MNHEY, CDR2 SVGEGT. Between the trimmed V and J ends, which lost 1 base and 7 bases, there was a span of 4 bases. The CDR3 DNA reads TGTGCCAGCAGTTACTTCGCTGGCTACACCTTC. Translated: CASSYFAGYTF.

This clone is a singleton in its sample. This chain connects TRBV6-2 or TRBV6-3 to TRBJ2-1, with unresolved D. The CDR3 has 15 amino acids. Germline-derived CDR1 and CDR2 are MNHEY and SVGEGT. Trimming stripped 3 bases from V and 0 bases from J, with 9 bases between. The CDR3 DNA reads as TGTGCCAGCAGTTATATGGCGGTCTCCTACAATGAGCAGTTCTTC. Its translation is CASSYMAVSYNEQFF.

The rearrangement links TRBV29-1 to TRBJ1-2, with 10 bases matching TRBD1. Germline CDR1 is SQVTM and CDR2 is ANQGSEA. With V trimmed by 5 bases and J by 4 bases, 7 bases remained unmatched. This CDR3 region has 14 residues. DNA of the CDR3: TGCAGCGTTAATACGGACAGGGGGGGCTATGGCTACACCTTC. Residues: CSVNTDRGGYGYTF.

The V and J genes are TRBV7-2 and TRBJ2-1; D is ambiguous. This CDR3 has 11 amino acids. V gave up 3 bases and J gave up 5 bases, with 2 bases separating them. Looked up from germline, CDR1 is SGHTA and CDR2 is FQGNSA. The CDR3 DNA is TGTGCCAGCAGCTTTGACAATGAGCAGTTCTTC. It encodes CASSFDNEQFF.

This clone has only a few counts. This sequence joins TRBV6-5 and TRBJ2-2; D may be TRBD2 (6 bases). The V gene's germline CDR1 is MNHEY and CDR2 SVGAGI. The germline V and J ends were trimmed by 5 bases and 3 bases, with 13 bases remaining between them. CDR3 size: 15 residues. For the CDR3, the DNA is TGTGCCAGCAGTCCCGGGACTTCCTACACCGGGGAGCTGTTTTTT. It yields the protein CASSPGTSYTGELFF.

This clone came up a few times. CDR3 coding DNA: TGTGCCAGCAGTTACTCGCCCGGTTATGTCGGGGAGCTGTTTTTT. Residues: CASSYSPGYVGELFF. This chain links TRBV6-5 with TRBJ2-2; D is ambiguous. The V gene's germline CDR1 is MNHEY and CDR2 SVGAGI. This CDR3 region has 15 residues. With 0 bases removed from V and 7 bases from J, the gap between germline ends came to 12 bases.

J is TRBJ1-2 and V is TRBV19; 7 bases agree with TRBD1. Germline-derived CDR1 and CDR2 are LNHDA and SQIVND (reference sequence). This CDR3 region has 14 residues. Trimming at V came to 7 bases and at J to 4 bases, leaving 9 bases not matched to a gene. CDR3 residues: CASMRQGGVYGYTF. In DNA, the CDR3 is TGTGCCAGTATGAGACAGGGTGGGGTCTATGGCTACACCTTC.

The chain couples TRBV3-1 (or the pseudogene TRBV3-2) to TRBJ2-1, with 12 bases identical to TRBD2. This CDR3 comprises 15 residues. Germline-derived CDR1 and CDR2 are LGHDT and YNNKEL (reference sequence). Trimming at V came to 6 bases and at J to 6 bases, leaving 6 bases not matched to a gene. The CDR3 is CASRDTSGGSNEQFF. The CDR3 nucleotides read TGTGCCAGCAGAGATACTAGCGGGGGGTCCAATGAGCAGTTCTTC.

V gene TRBV6-5 combines with J gene TRBJ2-3; 8 bases agree with TRBD2. Germline assignment: CDR1 MNHEY and CDR2 SVGAGI. There are 14 residues in the CDR3. With 5 bases clipped from V and 6 bases from J, the junction kept 7 bases outside the gene matches. The CDR3: CASSPMTSADTQYF. CDR3 nucleotide sequence: TGTGCCAGCAGTCCGATGACTAGCGCTGATACGCAGTATTTT.

The rearrangement uses TRBV5-1 and TRBJ1-2, with 10 bases fitting TRBD1. The trim removed 7 bases at V and 3 bases at J, leaving 3 bases unmatched. This CDR3 is built from 13 residues. Looked up from germline, CDR1 is SGHRS and CDR2 is YFSETQ. CDR3 nucleotides: TGCGCCAGCGGGACAGGGGCCGACTATGGCTACACCTTC. This codes for CASGTGADYGYTF.

This chain connects TRBV12-5 to TRBJ2-1; the match to TRBD1 covers 8 bases. This CDR3 contains 15 residues. CDR1 is LGHNT, CDR2 FRNRAP, per germline. V shed 5 bases, J shed 8 bases, and the junction held 11 bases outside the gene matches. The CDR3 DNA follows: TGTGCTAGTGGTCTAGGACAGGGTCGTCAGGATGAGCAGTTCTTC. It codes for CASGLGQGRQDEQFF. The full variable domain, in which reference TRBV12-5 and TRBJ2-1 provide the parts outside the CDR3, is DARVTQTPRHKVTEMGQEVTMRCQPILGHNTVFWYRQTMMQGLELLAYFRNRAPLDDSGMPKDRFSAEMPDATLATLKIQPSEPRDSAVYFCASGLGQGRQDEQFFGPGTRLTVL.

This chain connects TRBV21-1 to TRBJ1-1; no check of the table's D call, TRBD1, against the DNA was made. TRBV21-1 is a known pseudogene. The CDR3 runs 13 residues. This chain's CDR3 is CASSKQEPHEAFF. The CDR3 region has the DNA TGTGCCAGCAGCAAACAGGAACCCCACGAAGCTTTCTTT.

The CDR3 DNA reads as TGCGCCAGCAGCCGGGACAGGGGGACTAATGAAAAACTGTTTTTT. Translating it yields CASSRDRGTNEKLFF. The rearrangement links TRBV5-1 to TRBJ1-4, with 11 bases matching TRBD1. This CDR3 spans 15 amino acids. V dropped 4 bases and J dropped 2; count of bases not matched to a gene: 1. Per the germline V gene, CDR1 is SGHRS and CDR2 is YFSETQ.